The rows below give T cell receptor beta chains drawn from one sample of a study of cytomegalovirus exposure and HLA in healthy donors. Measured with immunoSEQ multiplex PCR; TCRdb has only the in-frame clones, and not every one. This sample yields 60,000 to 75,000 clones, of which around 76% are seen a single time; about a fifth belongs to the top ten. Sequencing was performed on PBMCs. The receptors here all came from a woman in her 30s in good health and CMV-seropositive. CDR3s include the opening cysteine and the closing phenylalanine or tryptophan. A D gene is named only where the DNA matches it firmly.

cdr3_aa,d_call,j_call,v_call
CASSQERVTEAFF,-,TRBJ1-1,TRBV4-3
CASSVLAASGSEAFF,-,TRBJ1-1,TRBV9
CSVGRESTDTQYF,-,TRBJ2-3,TRBV29-1
CASSLSGQGMRDTQYF,TRBD1,TRBJ2-3,TRBV28
CASSLGAGGTYEQYF,TRBD2,TRBJ2-7,TRBV7-2
CASSGYGVNTEAFF,-,TRBJ1-1,TRBV10-1
CSVGLTGTYSEQYF,-,TRBJ2-7,TRBV29-1
CASSQKTPLGRDGDTQYF,-,TRBJ2-3,TRBV4-1
CSVEWTKGQGPKGYTF,TRBD1,TRBJ1-2,TRBV29-1
CASSQDASGSNNEQFF,TRBD2,TRBJ2-1,TRBV4-2
CASSRERDYGYTF,-,TRBJ1-2,TRBV2
CATSRSTGEKLFF,-,TRBJ1-4,TRBV15
CASSRDSMNTEAFF,-,TRBJ1-1,TRBV2
CASSQEPPPRGETQYF,-,TRBJ2-5,TRBV4-2
CATSRDVLSGDNYGYTF,-,TRBJ1-2,TRBV15
CATSRASYEQYF,-,TRBJ2-7,TRBV15
CASSVGLAGDEQYF,TRBD2,TRBJ2-7,TRBV9
CASSLSSVATNEKLFF,-,TRBJ1-4,TRBV7-8
CASSLPGLAGREQYF,TRBD2,TRBJ2-7,TRBV27
CASSQDQGQDTEAFF,-,TRBJ1-1,TRBV4-1
CASSQRVTSGTYEQYF,TRBD2,TRBJ2-7,TRBV4-2
CASSPQLAHSSYNEQFF,-,TRBJ2-1,TRBV4-1
CASSYSGREGRNEQYF,TRBD2,TRBJ2-7,TRBV6-5
CSVDPRVMNTEAFF,-,TRBJ1-1,TRBV29-1
CASGPGPGDYLPNEQYF,TRBD2,TRBJ2-7,TRBV4-1
CASSYIPSTDTQYF,-,TRBJ2-3,TRBV6-5
CATSRGGINQPQHF,-,TRBJ1-5,TRBV15
CASSLEEGLADNEQFF,TRBD2,TRBJ2-1,TRBV7-9
CASSARRTGITGELFF,TRBD1,TRBJ2-2,TRBV9
CASSSGTGSYEQYF,TRBD1,TRBJ2-7,TRBV5-4
CASSPGQINSNQPQHF,TRBD1,TRBJ1-5,TRBV18
CASSLTAVNTEAFF,-,TRBJ1-1,TRBV7-9
CASSTLLGYEQYF,-,TRBJ2-7,TRBV19
CASSHSTGTYEQYF,-,TRBJ2-7,TRBV4-1
CASSASGKENIQYF,TRBD2,TRBJ2-4,TRBV2
CAISVGHSNTEAFF,-,TRBJ1-1,TRBV10-3
CASSPTDRVSGELFF,TRBD1,TRBJ2-2,TRBV4-3
CATQKGAGEKLFF,TRBD1,TRBJ1-4,TRBV18
CASTPGSFGQPQHF,-,TRBJ1-5,TRBV19
CASDRVNTEAFF,TRBD1,TRBJ1-1,TRBV30
CASSEIFREAGYTF,-,TRBJ1-2,TRBV6-4
CASNKQGSNTGELFF,TRBD1,TRBJ2-2,TRBV6-5
CATSRDSKSYEQYF,-,TRBJ2-7,TRBV15
CASGLGISYEQYF,-,TRBJ2-7,TRBV12-5
CSVRLAGVHEQYF,TRBD2,TRBJ2-7,TRBV29-1
CASSPLLAGGPIEQFF,TRBD2,TRBJ2-1,TRBV4-3
CASSYSGTGRYEQYF,TRBD1,TRBJ2-7,TRBV6-5
CAWSVTGVSGNTIYF,TRBD1,TRBJ1-3,TRBV30
CAWSVRGGAFF,-,TRBJ1-1,TRBV30
CASSQDRTATNEKLFF,-,TRBJ1-4,TRBV14
CASSRGTGQDVSTEQYF,TRBD1,TRBJ2-7,TRBV11-2